One sample yielded the 9 T cell receptor beta chains listed below, sequenced in a study of blood T cell repertoires in COVID-19 (dated by TCRdb to about 2020). The library came from the immunoSEQ multiplex PCR assay. TCRdb took this table from immuneACCESS and kept in-frame rearrangements with V and J called. Such tables lack part of the clones; where checked against another copy, unresolved V genes explain under half of the gap, and the rest is unexplained. The sample table shows around 370,000 clones, and approximately 87% are seen once. Together, the top ten hold just under 6.5% of the sample. Input material: peripheral blood. These receptors all come from a woman aged 45-59 years with COVID-19, enrolled during active disease.

The chain couples TRBV11-2 to TRBJ2-1; 7 bases agree with TRBD2. Germline values: CDR1 SGHAT, CDR2 FQNNGV. The CDR3 is made up of 15 amino acids. V lost 1 base to trimming and J lost 8 bases; unmatched junction nucleotides: 8. CDR3 DNA: TGTGCCAGCAGCTTAGGTGGGAGGGCCTCACATGAGCAGTTCTTC. Translated: CASSLGGRASHEQFF.

V and J are TRBV6-2 or TRBV6-3 and TRBJ1-5, with TRBD1 matching 7 bases. J gave up 6 bases and V 2 bases, and 7 bases lay outside the gene matches. The CDR3 has 15 residues. Looked up from germline, CDR1 is MNHEY and CDR2 is SVGEGT. The DNA of the CDR3 is TGTGCCAGCAGTTACCCCATTACAGGGGCTCAGCCCCAGCATTTT. Its protein product is CASSYPITGAQPQHF.

The chain has TRBV19 and TRBJ2-7, with TRBD2 identical over 9 bases. This CDR3 comprises 15 residues. V gave up 5 bases and J gave up 5 bases; unmatched junction bases: 10. CDR1 is LNHDA and CDR2 is SQIVND in the germline V gene (reference sequence). CDR3 loop: CASSGFLAGTHEQYF. CDR3 DNA: TGTGCCAGTAGTGGGTTCCTAGCGGGAACCCACGAGCAGTACTTC.

The chain couples TRBV19 to TRBJ1-2, with unresolved D. This CDR3 spans 14 amino acids. From germline, CDR1 is LNHDA and CDR2 SQIVND (reference sequence). The ends were cut back, 7 bases at V and 2 bases at J, with 14 bases in the middle. The CDR3 loop is CASTKGEGNYGYTF. The CDR3 DNA sequence: TGTGCCAGTACCAAGGGAGAGGGAAACTATGGCTACACCTTC.

This chain connects TRBV7-8 to TRBJ1-5, with TRBD1 matching over 7 bases. The CDR3 covers 15 residues. The germline gives CDR1 SGHVS, CDR2 FQNEAQ. V was clipped by 5 bases and J by 7 bases; unmatched bases: 11. For the CDR3, the DNA is TGTGCCAGCAGCCTAAGACAGGGACGGGAACAGCCCCAGCATTTT. It specifies CASSLRQGREQPQHF.

The CDR3 DNA follows: TGTGCCCTCTCCAGGGGTCCCCCCGGGGAGCTGTTTTTT. Translation gives CALSRGPPGELFF. The chain carries TRBV30 and TRBJ2-2; possible D gene TRBD1, 6 bases. V lost 8 bases and J 6 bases, leaving 16 bases between the germline ends. CDR1 and CDR2 (germline): GTSNPN, SVGIG (reference sequence). This CDR3 contains 13 residues.

The chain recombines TRBV4-1 with TRBJ2-7, with D perhaps TRBD1 (6 bases). V was clipped by 0 bases and J by 2 bases, with 11 bases between them. Germline V gene data show CDR1 as MGHRA and CDR2 as YSYEKL. This CDR3 comprises 15 residues. Here the CDR3 DNA reads TGCGCCAGCAGCCAAGATTTGGGGGCCACCTACGAGCAGTACTTC. Protein sequence: CASSQDLGATYEQYF.

This clone has only a few counts. The chain employs TRBV6-1 and TRBJ2-7, with 8 bases lining up with TRBD1. Trimming at V came to 2 bases and at J to 3 bases, leaving 9 bases not matched to a gene. The CDR3 loop spans 16 amino acids. Germline V gene data show CDR1 as MNHNS and CDR2 as SASEGT. The CDR3 sequence: CASSELPGGLDYEQYF. The CDR3 DNA is TGTGCCAGCAGTGAACTACCAGGGGGCTTGGACTACGAGCAGTACTTC.

The V and J genes are TRBV27 and TRBJ1-1; D remains unclear. The germline CDR1 and CDR2 sequences are MNHEY and SMNVEV (reference sequence). The CDR3 is 14 amino acids. The V end lost 10 bases, the J end lost 1 base, and 16 bases lay between the germline ends. This CDR3 is CAIHIAIRNTEAFF. The CDR3, as DNA: TGTGCCATCCATATTGCCATCAGGAACACTGAAGCTTTCTTT.